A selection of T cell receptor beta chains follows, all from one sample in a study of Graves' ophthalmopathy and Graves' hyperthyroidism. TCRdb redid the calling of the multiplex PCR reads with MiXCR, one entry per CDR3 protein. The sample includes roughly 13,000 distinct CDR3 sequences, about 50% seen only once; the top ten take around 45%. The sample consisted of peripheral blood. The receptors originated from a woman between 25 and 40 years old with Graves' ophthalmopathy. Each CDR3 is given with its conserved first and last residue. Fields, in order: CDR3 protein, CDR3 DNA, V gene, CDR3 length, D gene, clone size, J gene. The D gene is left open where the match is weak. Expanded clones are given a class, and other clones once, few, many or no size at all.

CASGLVPGRQTGEAFF	TGTGCTAGCGGTTTGGTACCGGGAAGACAGACAGGGGAAGCTTTCTTT	TRBV12-5	16	TRBD1	NA	TRBJ1-1
CASSLAWGNNEQPQHF	TGTGCCAGCAGCTTAGCCTGGGGAAACAATGAGCAGCCCCAGCATTTT	TRBV7-6	16	NA	NA	TRBJ1-5
CASSLVKGYTEAFF	TGTGCCAGCAGCTTAGTTAAGGGGTACACTGAAGCTTTCTTT	TRBV7-8	14	NA	many	TRBJ1-1
CSARVGVLAGIQETQYF	TGCAGTGCTAGGGTCGGGGTTCTAGCGGGGATCCAAGAGACCCAGTACTTC	TRBV20-1	17	TRBD2	NA	TRBJ2-5
CASTRPPVPTEAFF	TGTGCCAGCACCCGACCCCCGGTCCCAACTGAAGCTTTCTTT	TRBV7-2	14	NA	NA	TRBJ1-1
CASSGGAGGPGNEQFF	TGTGCCAGCAGTGGAGGAGCGGGAGGGCCAGGGAATGAGCAGTTCTTC	TRBV6-1	16	TRBD2	NA	TRBJ2-1
CSAVGAELLQETQYF	TGCAGTGCCGTTGGGGCGGAGTTGCTCCAAGAGACCCAGTACTTC	TRBV20-1	15	NA	NA	TRBJ2-5
CSAWTPPVEQYF	TGCAGCGCCTGGACTCCTCCGGTCGAGCAGTACTTC	TRBV29-1	12	NA	NA	TRBJ2-7
CAISESYSGTGDDEQYF	TGTGCCATCAGTGAGTCCTACTCCGGGACAGGGGACGACGAGCAGTACTTC	TRBV10-3	17	TRBD1	NA	TRBJ2-7
CSVEGILADYNEQFF	TGCAGCGTTGAAGGAATACTAGCGGACTACAATGAGCAGTTCTTC	TRBV29-1	15	TRBD2	many	TRBJ2-1
CSATGGNNEQFF	TGCAGTGCTACAGGGGGGAACAATGAGCAGTTCTTC	TRBV20-1	12	NA	many	TRBJ2-1
CAIEEGLAGGKGNTGELFF	TGTGCCATCGAGGAGGGACTAGCGGGAGGAAAGGGGAACACCGGGGAGCTGTTTTTT	TRBV2	19	TRBD2	few	TRBJ2-2
CASSFQGNTEAFF	TGTGCCAGCAGCTTCCAGGGGAACACTGAAGCTTTCTTT	TRBV7-9	13	NA	few	TRBJ1-1
CASSPNEKLFFGSGTQYF	NA	TRBV2	18	NA	NA	TRBJ2-5
CASSRFTEAFF	TGTGCCAGCAGCCGTTTCACTGAAGCTTTCTTT	TRBV5-8	11	NA	many	TRBJ1-1
CSASKAGRDTEAFF	TGCAGTGCTAGTAAGGCAGGGAGGGACACTGAAGCTTTCTTT	TRBV20-1	14	NA	once	TRBJ1-1
CASSLAIGIHYEQYF	TGCGCCAGCAGCTTGGCCATAGGCATCCACTACGAGCAGTACTTC	TRBV5-1	15	NA	NA	TRBJ2-7
CASSVATDTQYF	TGTGCCAGCAGTGTAGCTACAGATACGCAGTATTTT	TRBV2	12	NA	many	TRBJ2-3
CASSPHTGKVYNEQFF	TGTGCCAGCAGCCCCCATACCGGAAAGGTCTACAATGAGCAGTTCTTC	TRBV6-5	16	NA	many	TRBJ2-1
CASSMWEDTGELFF	TGTGCCAGTAGTATGTGGGAGGACACCGGGGAGCTGTTTTTT	TRBV19	14	NA	NA	TRBJ2-2
CASTQDQANNQPQHF	TGTGCCAGCACTCAAGATCAGGCGAACAATCAGCCCCAGCATTTT	TRBV6-6	15	NA	many	TRBJ1-5
CASGTGGIYGYTF	TGTGCCAGCGGAACAGGGGGGATCTATGGCTACACCTTC	TRBV2	13	TRBD1	many	TRBJ1-2
CASSYGTSEQYF	TGTGCCAGTAGTTATGGGACTAGCGAGCAGTACTTC	TRBV19	12	TRBD2	medium-sized	TRBJ2-7
CATSVGHRAYNEQFF	TGTGCCACCAGTGTGGGGCACAGGGCGTACAATGAGCAGTTCTTC	TRBV24-1	15	NA	few	TRBJ2-1
CASSAHAQPDGYTF	TGTGCCAGCAGTGCGCATGCTCAGCCCGATGGCTACACCTTC	TRBV28	14	NA	few	TRBJ1-2
CASSEDENTEAFF	TGTGCCAGCAGTGAAGATGAGAACACTGAAGCTTTCTTT	TRBV6-1	13	NA	NA	TRBJ1-1
CASSSHDRGDTDTQYF	TGTGCCAGCAGTTCGCACGACAGGGGGGACACAGATACGCAGTATTTT	TRBV6-2/TRBV6-3	16	TRBD1	many	TRBJ2-3
CASSHGWREGLSGELFF	TGTGCCAGCAGCCATGGTTGGCGGGAGGGCCTTTCCGGGGAGCTGTTTTTT	TRBV3-1	17	TRBD2	NA	TRBJ2-2
CSASPGTTYSSQSQHF	TGCAGTGCTAGCCCTGGGACAACCTATAGCAGTCAGTCCCAGCATTTT	TRBV20-1	16	NA	NA	TRBJ1-5
CAIRTDISEAFF	TGTGCCATCAGGACAGACATCTCTGAAGCTTTCTTT	TRBV10-3	12	NA	NA	TRBJ1-1
CSAGRQLNTEAFF	TGCAGTGCTGGCCGACAGCTAAACACTGAAGCTTTCTTT	TRBV20-1	13	NA	NA	TRBJ1-1
CSARPRPGTSGRGTGELFF	TGCAGTGCTAGACCTCGTCCCGGGACTAGCGGGAGGGGCACCGGGGAGCTGTTTTTT	TRBV20-1	19	TRBD2	NA	TRBJ2-2
CASSLTQGGTQYF	TGTGCCAGCAGCTTAACGCAGGGGGGGACCCAGTACTTC	TRBV7-3	13	NA	medium-sized	TRBJ2-5
CASSAFPGLAGGGQFF	TGTGCCAGCAGTGCCTTCCCTGGACTAGCGGGAGGGGGGCAGTTCTTC	TRBV25-1	16	TRBD2	NA	TRBJ2-1
CASSQGTSGYNEQFF	TGCGCCAGCAGTCAGGGGACTAGCGGTTACAATGAGCAGTTCTTC	TRBV5-1	15	TRBD2	NA	TRBJ2-1
CASSLVLADPYEQYF	TGTGCCAGCAGCTTAGTTCTAGCGGATCCCTACGAGCAGTACTTC	TRBV11-3	15	TRBD2	NA	TRBJ2-7
CACEVMDITGLGTEAFF	TGTGCCTGCGAAGTAATGGATATAACAGGGCTGGGGACTGAAGCTTTCTTT	TRBV30	17	NA	NA	TRBJ1-1
CASSPSPFNEQFF	TGCGCCAGCAGCCCTAGTCCCTTCAATGAGCAGTTCTTC	TRBV4-1	13	NA	NA	TRBJ2-1
CASSTYSGLDRAVPAEVGTQYF	TGTGCCAGCAGTACTTATTCAGGATTGGACAGGGCAGTCCCGGCGGAGGTTGGTACGCAGTATTTT	TRBV12-3/TRBV12-4	22	TRBD1	few	TRBJ2-3
CASLPSGGMYNEQFF	TGTGCCAGCCTACCTAGCGGGGGGATGTACAATGAGCAGTTCTTC	TRBV6-5	15	TRBD2	few	TRBJ2-1
CASSLTGGSYNEQFF	TGTGCCAGCAGCTTGACGGGGGGCTCCTACAATGAGCAGTTCTTC	TRBV5-4	15	TRBD2	NA	TRBJ2-1